The clone carrying this TCR beta chain was seen just once. Its antigen remains unidentified. At one end, the junction sequence differs from germline, possibly due to a read error. This sample includes further DNA sequences coding for the same CDR3. CD8 cells regarded as naive lacked CD45RO, were positively chosen for CCR7, and omitted terminally differentiated effector memory CD45RA+ cells. The CDR3 runs to 12 residues. Per germline, CDR1 SEHNR and CDR2 FQNEAQ (reference sequence). These data belong to a study of shared clonotypes between healthy human individuals. General study findings and limits: Rarefaction revealed incomplete sorted-subset sequencing despite large depth. Non-shared clonotypes had lower generation probabilities than clonotypes shared by all four sorted-subset donors. Naive subsets typically showed greater estimated richness than memory subsets.

Genomic DNA of each subset was evenly split across several immunoSEQ plates. Sequencing was performed with immunoSEQ multiplex PCR; in TCRdb, only in-frame clones are kept and a portion is missing. The sample lists about 2.1 million clones; about 94% were seen once. Sequenced material: naive CD8+ T cells from PBMCs. V and J are TRBV7-9 and TRBJ2-7, with unresolved D. This sequence originates from a man aged 18 to 29 in good health. Some clones in this sample may be carry-over from other donors' samples. The chain's CDR3 is CASSLSSYEQYF. The CDR3 nucleotides are TGTGCCAGTAGCTTATCTTCCTACGAGCAGTACTTC. The entire variable domain, with the rest obtained from reference TRBV7-9 and TRBJ2-7, is as follows: DTGVSQNPRHKITKRGQNVTFRCDPISEHNRLYWYRQTLGQGPEFLTYFQNEAQLEKSRLLSDRFSAERPKGSFSTLEIQRTEQGDSAMYLCASSLSSYEQYFGPGTRLTVT.